This T cell receptor (beta chain) is drawn from a study of regulatory T cells in long-lasting Graves disease. Time point: newly diagnosed GD, antithyroid drugs for less than 3 months. PBMC-extracted RNA yielded the TCR library. Germline V CDR1 and CDR2: SGHRS, YFSETQ. V dropped 0 bases and J dropped 4 bases, with 16 bases sitting between them. This CDR3 has 16 amino acids. Arm-PCR with iRepertoire HTBI primers amplified the CDR3 regions for these TCR beta libraries. TCRdb recomputed calls from the multiplex PCR reads with MiXCR, one row per CDR3 protein. The sample has about 470,000 distinct CDR3 sequences; about 17% are singletons. These data were likewise used in another study, on T cells in Graves' hyperthyroidism and ophthalmopathy.

The input for sequencing was peripheral blood mononuclear cells (PBMCs), taken at new diagnosis, from a patient treated with antithyroid drugs. V usage is TRBV5-1 and J usage is TRBJ1-2; D may be TRBD1 (6 bases). This sequence was found in a man between 40 and 49 years old with Graves disease. This CDR3 is CASSLALPGQSYGYTF. The CDR3, as DNA: TGCGCCAGCAGCTTGGCCCTTCCAGGACAGTCCTATGGCTACACCTTC.